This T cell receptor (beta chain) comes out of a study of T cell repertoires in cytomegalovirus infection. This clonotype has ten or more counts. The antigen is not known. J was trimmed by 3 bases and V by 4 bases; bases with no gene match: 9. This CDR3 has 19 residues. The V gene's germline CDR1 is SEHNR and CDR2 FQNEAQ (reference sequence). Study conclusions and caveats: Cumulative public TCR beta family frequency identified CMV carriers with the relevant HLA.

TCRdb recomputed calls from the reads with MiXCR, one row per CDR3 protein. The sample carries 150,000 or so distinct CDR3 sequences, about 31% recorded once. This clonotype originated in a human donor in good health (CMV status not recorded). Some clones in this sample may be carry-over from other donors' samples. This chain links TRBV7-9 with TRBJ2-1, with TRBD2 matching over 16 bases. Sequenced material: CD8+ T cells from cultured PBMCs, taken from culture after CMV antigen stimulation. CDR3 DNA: TGTGCCAGCAGCTCATCCGGGACTAGCGGGGGGGCGTACTACAATGAGCAGTTCTTC. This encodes CASSSSGTSGGAYYNEQFF. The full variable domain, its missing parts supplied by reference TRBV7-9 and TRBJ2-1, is DTGVSQNPRHKITKRGQNVTFRCDPISEHNRLYWYRQTLGQGPEFLTYFQNEAQLEKSRLLSDRFSAERPKGSFSTLEIQRTEQGDSAMYLCASSSSGTSGGAYYNEQFFGPGTRLTVL.